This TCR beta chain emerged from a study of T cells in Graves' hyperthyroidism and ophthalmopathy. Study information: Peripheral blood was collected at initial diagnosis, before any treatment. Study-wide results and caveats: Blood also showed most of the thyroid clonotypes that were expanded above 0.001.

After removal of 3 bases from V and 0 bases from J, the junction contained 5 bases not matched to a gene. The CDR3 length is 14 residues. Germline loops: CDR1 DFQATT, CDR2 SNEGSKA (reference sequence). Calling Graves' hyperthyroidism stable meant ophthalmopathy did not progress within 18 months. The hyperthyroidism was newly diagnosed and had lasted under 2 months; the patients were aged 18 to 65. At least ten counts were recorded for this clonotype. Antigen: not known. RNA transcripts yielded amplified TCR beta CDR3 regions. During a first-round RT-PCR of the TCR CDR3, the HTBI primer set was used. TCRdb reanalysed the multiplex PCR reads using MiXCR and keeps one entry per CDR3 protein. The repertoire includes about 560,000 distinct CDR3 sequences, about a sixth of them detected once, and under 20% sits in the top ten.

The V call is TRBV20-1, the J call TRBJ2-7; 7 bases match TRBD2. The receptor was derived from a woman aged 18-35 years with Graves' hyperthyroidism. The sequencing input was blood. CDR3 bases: TGCAGTGCTAGTCGCGGGAGCAACTCCTACGAGCAGTACTTC. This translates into CSASRGSNSYEQYF.